This is a list of T cell receptor beta chains from one sample in a study of early stage breast cancer tumors. Repertoires were generated with immunoSEQ multiplex PCR, while TCRdb's copy carries only in-frame clones and drops some. The table has some 6,000 clones, around three quarters seen once. The material sequenced was normal breast tissue next to the tumor. The receptors stem from a person between 70 and 80 years old with breast cancer. Each CDR3 is given with its conserved first and last residue. A D gene is named only where the DNA matches it firmly. Size tells how often a clone was seen (once, few, many) or the class of an expanded clone, and some rows leave it out.

v_call	j_call	clone_size	d_call	cdr3_nt	cdr3_aa
TRBV27	TRBJ2-7	few	TRBD1	TGTGCCAGCAGTCCCGGACAGGGAGGTTACGAGCAGTACTTC	CASSPGQGGYEQYF
TRBV7-6	TRBJ1-4	-	TRBD1	TGTGCCAGCAGCGTACAGGGGGCTAATGAAAAACTGTTTTTT	CASSVQGANEKLFF
TRBV5-4	TRBJ2-3	-	TRBD2	TGTGCCAGCAGCTTGGCGGGCGGGAGAAGCACAGATACGCAGTATTTT	CASSLAGGRSTDTQYF
TRBV4-2	TRBJ1-2	-	-	TGTGCCAGCAGAAATTTGTTGGGCGCGATTAACTATGGCTACACCTTC	CASRNLLGAINYGYTF
TRBV7-9	TRBJ2-7	-	TRBD2	TGTGCCAGCAGCACCGAAGGGGCGGGGGGGTACGAGCAGTACTTC	CASSTEGAGGYEQYF
TRBV5-4	TRBJ2-3	-	-	TGTGCCAGCAGCTTGGTTGGGCAGAACACAGATACGCAGTATTTT	CASSLVGQNTDTQYF
TRBV7-2	TRBJ2-7	-	-	TGTGCCAGCAGCTTCCTCTACGAGCAGTACTTC	CASSFLYEQYF
TRBV25-1	TRBJ2-3	-	-	TGTGCCAGCAGGGTGGGGCCCGTAGATACGCAGTATTTT	CASRVGPVDTQYF
TRBV18	TRBJ2-7	few	-	TGTGCCAGCTCACCTGCGGCATCCTACGAGCAGTACTTC	CASSPAASYEQYF
TRBV5-6	TRBJ1-2	-	-	TGTGCCAGCAGCTTCTTTCGGACAGTTATTAACTATGGCTACACCTTC	CASSFFRTVINYGYTF
TRBV5-1	TRBJ1-6	-	TRBD1	TGCGCCAGCAGCACCGGACAGGTTCGTAATTCACCCCTCCACTTT	CASSTGQVRNSPLHF
TRBV4-3	TRBJ2-5	-	TRBD1	TGCGCCAGCAGCCAAGCAAAGTCGGACAGGGGACAAGAGACCCAGTACTTC	CASSQAKSDRGQETQYF
TRBV6-1	TRBJ2-7	-	TRBD1	TGTGCCAGCAGTGATTTTTTGGGACAGGGCTACGAGCAGTACTTC	CASSDFLGQGYEQYF
TRBV4-2	TRBJ1-6	-	TRBD1	TGTGCCAGCAGCGAAGAAGACAGGGCCTATAATTCACCCCTCCACTTT	CASSEEDRAYNSPLHF
TRBV28	TRBJ2-7	once	-	TGTGCCAGCACTAAAATCTACGAGCAGTACTTC	CASTKIYEQYF
TRBV7-8	TRBJ1-4	-	TRBD1	TGTGCCAGCAGCCCTCCCCCCCGGACAGGGGGATTGTATAAACTGTTTTTT	CASSPPPRTGGLYKLFF
TRBV10-3	TRBJ2-1	-	-	TGTGCCATCAGTGGCGGCGGCCAGGGTGTTCTGCTCAATGAGCAGTTCTTC	CAISGGGQGVLLNEQFF
TRBV2	TRBJ2-1	-	-	TGTGCCAGCAGTGAAGCCGGGACGGGGGAGGCTGAGCAGTTCTTC	CASSEAGTGEAEQFF
TRBV4-1	TRBJ2-5	-	TRBD2	TGCGCCAGCAGCCAAGACCGGGAGGCTAGATCAATGGAGACCCAGTACTTC	CASSQDREARSMETQYF
TRBV14	TRBJ2-7	-	TRBD1	TGTGCCAGCAGCCAAGACCCGGGACAGGGAGGAGGGAACGAGCAGTACTTC	CASSQDPGQGGGNEQYF
TRBV5-6	TRBJ2-1	-	-	TGTGCCAGCAGCGCCTCCGGCGGCGGGCAGTTCTTC	CASSASGGGQFF
TRBV5-4	TRBJ2-6	-	-	TGTGCCAGCAGCTCCCCCGGTCAGCGCTGGTCCGTCCTGACTTTC	CASSSPGQRWSVLTF
TRBV6-6	TRBJ2-4	few	TRBD1	TGTGCCAGCAGCGGGGGACAGGGGAGAAACATTCAGTACTTC	CASSGGQGRNIQYF
TRBV6-6	TRBJ2-7	-	TRBD2	TGTGCCAGCAGTACTCCCTCTAGCGGTAAGCAGTACTTC	CASSTPSSGKQYF
TRBV10-3	TRBJ1-2	-	TRBD1	TGTGCCATCAGTGGACAGGGAATGGGGGGCTACACCTTC	CAISGQGMGGYTF
TRBV11-2	TRBJ1-6	-	-	TGTGCCAGCAGCTTAATGGGCCAGGGCACACCCCTCCACTTT	CASSLMGQGTPLHF
TRBV18	TRBJ1-2	-	TRBD1	TGTGCCAGCTCACCCGATACAGGGGGCTATGGCTACACCTTC	CASSPDTGGYGYTF
TRBV11-2	TRBJ1-2	-	-	TGTGCCAGCAGCCTCGACCCCGGGACACCCCTGTATGGCTACACCTTC	CASSLDPGTPLYGYTF
TRBV10-1	TRBJ1-1	-	-	TGCGCCAGCAGTGAGGGGCTCGGGAAAGCTTTCTTT	CASSEGLGKAFF
TRBV7-9	TRBJ2-1	-	TRBD2	TGTGCCAGCAGCCCCTGGTTGCGAAGCGGGAGGAGCAATGAGCAGTTCTTC	CASSPWLRSGRSNEQFF
TRBV25-1	TRBJ1-4	-	-	TGTGCCAGCAGTGAAAGCAGAGGTGGTGAAAAACTGTTTTTT	CASSESRGGEKLFF
TRBV7-2	TRBJ2-7	few	TRBD1	TGTGCCAGCAGCCTGGGGACAGGGGGATCTGGCGAGCAGTACTTC	CASSLGTGGSGEQYF
TRBV7-6	TRBJ2-1	-	-	TGTGCCAGCAGCTTATTACGGTCTCTAGCGACTTCTCCCAATGAGCAGTTCTTC	CASSLLRSLATSPNEQFF
TRBV30	TRBJ2-7	-	TRBD2	TGTGCCTGGATCAACATGACGGAGCTGGACTGTAGACAGCGGGAGTCGTACGAGCAGTACTTC	CAWINMTELDCRQRESYEQYF
TRBV28	TRBJ1-1	-	TRBD1	TGTGCCAGCAGTTTAGGCCGGGACAGGGACTCTTTCTTT	CASSLGRDRDSFF
TRBV30	TRBJ1-2	-	TRBD1	TGTGCCTGGAGTGCAGAGGACAGGGCTTATGGCTACACCTTC	CAWSAEDRAYGYTF
TRBV14	TRBJ1-2	-	TRBD1	TGTGCCAGCAGCCTGCCCGGGACAGCCTCTTATGGCTACACCTTC	CASSLPGTASYGYTF
TRBV6-7	TRBJ2-7	medium-sized	TRBD2	TGTGCCAGCAGTTACTCTCCCGTGACGGGACTAGCGGGGCGTCCTCTGGAGCAGTACTTC	CASSYSPVTGLAGRPLEQYF
TRBV4-1	TRBJ2-5	-	-	TGCGCCAGCAGCCAGTTCGGGAACAGGGAAGAGACCCAGTACTTC	CASSQFGNREETQYF
TRBV30	TRBJ1-6	few	-	TGTGCCTGCCAGGGTGCGGGGCATATGAATTCACCCCTCCACTTT	CACQGAGHMNSPLHF
TRBV29-1	TRBJ2-1	-	TRBD1	TGCAGCGCCATAGGACAGGGGGCAAGGGGAAGTTCCTACAATGAGCAGTTCTTC	CSAIGQGARGSSYNEQFF
TRBV18	TRBJ2-7	-	-	TGTGCCAGCTCACCAGAGACAGCCATCGATCTTTTCTCCTACGAGCAGTACTTC	CASSPETAIDLFSYEQYF
TRBV7-3	TRBJ2-1	few	-	TGTGCCAGCAGCTTAGGACAGTACAATGAGCAGTTCTTC	CASSLGQYNEQFF
TRBV5-6	TRBJ2-1	-	-	TGTGCCAGCAGCTTAGTCGGGGACACGGACAATGAGCAGTTCTTC	CASSLVGDTDNEQFF
TRBV6-6	TRBJ1-2	large	TRBD1	TGTGCCAGCAGTACCAGGACAGGGGGTCCCTGGGGCTACACCTTC	CASSTRTGGPWGYTF
TRBV7-2	TRBJ1-1	-	TRBD1	TGTGCCAGCAGCTGGACAGGGGGAACTGAAGCTTTCTTT	CASSWTGGTEAFF
TRBV4-3	TRBJ2-3	-	TRBD2	TGCGCCAGCAGCCAAGATATCCCTAGCGGGGGAGATACGCAGTATTTT	CASSQDIPSGGDTQYF
TRBV7-6	TRBJ2-7	-	-	TGTGCCAGCAGCTTGGGGGGGGGCAGCCCCTACGAGCAGTACTTC	CASSLGGGSPYEQYF
TRBV7-9	TRBJ2-5	-	TRBD1	TGTGCCAGCCGTTTAACAGGGGAAGAGACCCAGTACTTC	CASRLTGEETQYF
TRBV29-1	TRBJ2-1	-	-	TGCAGCGTTATGTCCAGGGGGGCTTACAATGAGCAGTTCTTC	CSVMSRGAYNEQFF
TRBV11-2	TRBJ1-2	-	-	TGTGCCAGCAGCTTAGGGCCCCGGACAGCATCCTATGGCTACACCTTC	CASSLGPRTASYGYTF
TRBV9	TRBJ2-7	-	-	TGTGCCAGCAGTCCACAGGGAGACTCTCTATACGAGCAGTACTTC	CASSPQGDSLYEQYF
TRBV27	TRBJ2-2	few	TRBD1	TGTGCCAGCAGTTCCCTTACAGGGGTGTCGAGCGGGGAGCTGTTTTTT	CASSSLTGVSSGELFF